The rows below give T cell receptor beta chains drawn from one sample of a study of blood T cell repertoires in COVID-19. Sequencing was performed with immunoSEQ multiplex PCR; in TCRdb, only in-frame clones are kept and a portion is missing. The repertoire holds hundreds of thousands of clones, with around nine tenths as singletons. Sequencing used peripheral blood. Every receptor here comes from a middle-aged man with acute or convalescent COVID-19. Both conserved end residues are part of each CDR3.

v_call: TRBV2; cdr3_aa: CASSMQGASNEKLFF
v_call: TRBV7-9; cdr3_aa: CASSLGKESGYTF
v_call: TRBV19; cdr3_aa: CASSILGGMSTDTQYF
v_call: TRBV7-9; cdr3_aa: CAAEVNEKLFF
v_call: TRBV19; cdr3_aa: CASSGTGIEAFF
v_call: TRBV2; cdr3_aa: CASSSGQGLDGYTF
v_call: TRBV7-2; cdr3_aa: CASTPRFRAGYTF
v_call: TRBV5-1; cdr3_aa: CASSFIFRGRPEQYF
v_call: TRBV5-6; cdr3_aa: CASSPSLGSQYGYTF
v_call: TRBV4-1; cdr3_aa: CASSPQGTTNEKLFF
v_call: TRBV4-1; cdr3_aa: CASSHGQTGLAGSYEQYF
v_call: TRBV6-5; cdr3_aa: CASRPTGVGQPQHF
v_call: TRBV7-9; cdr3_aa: CASSSTGFSNQPQHF
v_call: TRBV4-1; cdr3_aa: CASSHLTGGRSYQPQHF
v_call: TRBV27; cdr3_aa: CASSLQGGNSPLHF
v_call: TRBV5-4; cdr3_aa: CASSLGHAGHYGYTF
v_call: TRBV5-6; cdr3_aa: CASRQQGPSGAPLHF
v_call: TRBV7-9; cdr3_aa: CASSSGQGARNQPQHF
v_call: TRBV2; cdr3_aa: CASSTSDRGRYEQYF
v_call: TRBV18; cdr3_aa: CASSPPAGGAEITGELFF
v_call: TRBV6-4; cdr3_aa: CASSAGLAGRDNEQFF
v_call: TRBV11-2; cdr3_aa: CASSALAGSTDTQYF
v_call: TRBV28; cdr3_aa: CATGLTSYEQYF
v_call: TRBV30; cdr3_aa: CAWSVRGLNLNTEAFF
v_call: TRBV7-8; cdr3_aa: CASSLEVASMNYGYTF
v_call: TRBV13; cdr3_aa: CASSYRAGANVLTF
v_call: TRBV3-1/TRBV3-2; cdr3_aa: CASSYGTGKNIQYF
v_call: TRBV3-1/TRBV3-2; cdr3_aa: CASSQDDRGSGYQPQHF
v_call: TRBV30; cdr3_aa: CAWTPGQGLYGYTF
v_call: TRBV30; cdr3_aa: CAWSVTGGPNYGYTF
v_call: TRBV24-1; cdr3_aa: CATSDPVTGSKTF
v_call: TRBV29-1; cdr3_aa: CSVSTDYSNQPQHF
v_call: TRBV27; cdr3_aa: CASSLYPTGLDYEQYF
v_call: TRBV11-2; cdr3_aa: CASSLYGTDINEKLFF
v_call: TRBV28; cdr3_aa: CASSYGTGLNYGYTF
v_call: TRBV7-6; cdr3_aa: CASSPWTGENEQFF
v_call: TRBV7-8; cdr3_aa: CASSPGTGRTSGSPSGIGGELFF
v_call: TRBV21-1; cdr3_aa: CASSRSGGLAGEETQYF